These 17 T cell receptor beta chains came from one sample sequenced in a study of human T cells and chemical hapten exposure. Via MiXCR, TCRdb re-called the RACE reads, giving one row per CDR3 protein. The sample consists of 180,000 or so distinct CDR3 sequences, around 13% of them appearing once. Sample time point: patch test 1, 2 weeks after DPC sensitization. As for treatment: therapeutic diphenylcyclopropenone sensitization with weekly scalp DPC. Sequenced here: whole blood, sampled in connection with sensitization to the hapten diphenylcyclopropenone (DPC). These receptors were taken from a woman in her twenties or thirties with alopecia areata. Some clones in this sample may be carry-over from other donors' samples.

V gene TRBV30 combines with J gene TRBJ1-6; 7 bases line up with TRBD1. CDR1 and CDR2 from the germline V gene are GTSNPN and SVGIG (reference sequence). The CDR3 is 12 amino acids. J lost 9 bases, V lost 8 bases, and 7 bases had no gene match. The DNA of the CDR3 is TGTGCCCTAGGGGACAGCGCTTCACCCCTCCACTTT. It is translated as CALGDSASPLHF.

This clonotype has more than one count but fewer than ten. The genes are TRBV12-3 or TRBV12-4 and TRBJ2-3, with 10 bases that match TRBD2. V was clipped by 5 bases and J by 5 bases; unmatched bases: 7. The CDR3 sequence is 15 residues long. CDR3 coding DNA: TGTGCCAGCAGTCCTAGCGGGGGTGCAAGAGATACGCAGTATTTT. Protein sequence: CASSPSGGARDTQYF.

This clonotype has just a few counts. This chain connects TRBV19 to TRBJ1-4; D is unresolved. Looked up from germline, CDR1 is LNHDA and CDR2 is SQIVND (reference sequence). This CDR3 has 15 residues. V was pared by 6 bases and J by 4 bases, with 15 bases between. CDR3 protein: CASRQLLGNNEKLFF. The CDR3 region has the DNA TGTGCCAGTAGACAGCTTCTGGGGAATAATGAAAAACTGTTTTTT.

The rearrangement joins TRBV7-2 to TRBJ2-2; D gene ambiguous. CDR3 length: 15 amino acids. V was cut by 5 bases and J by 4 bases, with 14 bases left in between. The V gene's germline CDR1 is SGHTA and CDR2 FQGNSA. The CDR3 reads CASSQTPGATGELFF. For the CDR3, the DNA is TGTGCCAGCAGCCAAACTCCCGGCGCCACCGGGGAGCTGTTTTTT.

This clonotype was seen only a few times. The chain has TRBV6-2 or TRBV6-3 and TRBJ1-1; D not resolved. V shed 3 bases and J shed 1 base, with 12 bases lying between them. In germline, CDR1 is MNHEY, CDR2 SVGEGT. This CDR3 spans 15 amino acids. CDR3 sequence reads: CASSYSVLTNTEAFF. Here the CDR3 DNA reads TGTGCCAGCAGTTATTCGGTTTTGACGAACACTGAAGCTTTCTTT.

This clonotype occurred many times. The chain joins TRBV19 to TRBJ2-1; D tentatively reads TRBD1 or TRBD2 (5 bases each). Per the germline V gene, CDR1 is LNHDA and CDR2 is SQIVND (reference sequence). V was shortened by 3 bases and J by 6 bases, with 15 bases between the two germline ends. The CDR3 is made up of 15 amino acids. CDR3 bases: TGTGCCAGTAGTATGGGTAGGGGACCGGCCAATGAGCAGTTCTTC. This sequence encodes CASSMGRGPANEQFF.

This clonotype appeared many times. V gene TRBV7-6 combines with J gene TRBJ2-2; D is possibly TRBD2 (6 bases). V was pared by 7 bases and J by 5 bases, with 14 bases between. This CDR3 has 14 residues. Per the germline V gene, CDR1 is SGHVS and CDR2 is FNYEAQ. The CDR3 spells CASTRPGETGELFF. DNA for the CDR3: TGTGCCAGCACTCGTCCGGGAGAGACCGGGGAGCTGTTTTTT.

This clonotype was picked up a small number of times. The chain recombines TRBV12-3 or TRBV12-4 with TRBJ1-5; no reliable D call. CDR3 length: 14 residues. Trimming took off 3 bases at V and 3 bases at J, with 9 bases between the two ends. DNA of the CDR3: TGTGCCAGCAGTTTCACCCCAACCAATCAGCCCCAGCATTTT. This codes for CASSFTPTNQPQHF.

This chain uses TRBV20-1 with TRBJ2-2; D perhaps matches TRBD2 (5 bases). Germline loops: CDR1 DFQATT, CDR2 SNEGSKA (reference sequence). Trimming left V 6 bases short and J 1 base short, with 12 bases between. The CDR3 runs 14 residues. CDR3 residues: CSASISENTGELFF. Here the CDR3 DNA reads TGCAGTGCCTCGATTAGCGAGAACACCGGGGAGCTGTTTTTT.

This rearrangement joins TRBV5-6 to TRBJ1-4, with D perhaps TRBD1 (6 bases). Looked up from germline, CDR1 is SGHDT and CDR2 is YYEEEE. Trimming stripped 1 base from V and 10 bases from J, with 17 bases between. The CDR3 sequence is 15 residues long. CDR3 region: CASSLSRTTGRKLFF. The CDR3 DNA reads TGTGCCAGCAGCTTGTCCCGGACAACAGGGAGAAAACTGTTTTTT.

This clonotype was found a few times. The chain links TRBV6-2 or TRBV6-3 to TRBJ2-4, with 9 positions matching TRBD1. This CDR3 has 14 residues. Germline lookup yields CDR1 MNHEY and CDR2 SVGEGT. Germline trimming cut 4 bases from V and 6 bases from J; bases unmatched to any gene: 4. CDR3 region: CASSSLDRGNIQYF. The CDR3 bases are TGTGCCAGCAGTTCCCTGGACAGGGGAAACATTCAGTACTTC.

The rearrangement links TRBV7-8 to TRBJ2-1; TRBD1 agrees at 7 bases. J was trimmed by 6 bases and V by 5 bases; bases with no gene match: 10. The germline V gene has CDR1 SGHVS and CDR2 FQNEAQ. This CDR3 comprises 15 residues. In nucleotides, the CDR3 is TGTGCCAGCAGCCTACAGAGGGGGCGCGTCAATGAGCAGTTCTTC. Translating gives CASSLQRGRVNEQFF.

This clonotype was detected only a few times. The chain uses TRBV19 and TRBJ1-5; D is unclear. Deletions cut 5 bases from V and 3 bases from J, with 11 bases between. The CDR3 runs to 14 residues. Germline CDR1 reads LNHDA; CDR2 reads SQIVND (reference sequence). CDR3 in amino acids: CASSALIDNQPQHF. The DNA for the CDR3 is TGTGCCAGTAGTGCGCTTATAGACAATCAGCCCCAGCATTTT.

The rearrangement links TRBV7-2 to TRBJ2-3; 8 positions match TRBD2. This CDR3 has 15 residues. V lost 0 bases, J lost 8 bases, and 7 bases stayed unmatched. Germline CDR1 SGHTA, CDR2 FQGNSA. CDR3 protein: CASSLAGGGPGTQYF. Written as DNA, the CDR3 is TGTGCCAGCAGCTTAGCTGGCGGGGGGCCTGGTACGCAGTATTTT.

This chain connects TRBV7-8 to TRBJ1-1; D is uncertain. This CDR3 contains 16 residues. V gave up 4 bases and J gave up 0 bases, with 15 bases separating them. Germline V gene sequence: CDR1 SGHVS, CDR2 FQNEAQ. This chain's CDR3 is CASSSYTTSLNTEAFF. The CDR3 nucleotides are TGTGCCAGCAGCTCTTATACGACGAGCCTGAACACTGAAGCTTTCTTT. The full variable domain, in which reference TRBV7-8 and TRBJ1-1 provide the parts outside the CDR3, is GAGVSQSPRYKVAKRGQDVALRCDPISGHVSLFWYQQALGQGPEFLTYFQNEAQLDKSGLPSDRFFAERPEGSVSTLKIQRTQQEDSAVYLCASSSYTTSLNTEAFFGQGTRLTVV.

This clonotype has at least ten counts. The CDR3 here is CSVSPLDHEQYF. CDR3 sequence (DNA): TGCAGTGTCAGCCCACTTGACCACGAGCAGTACTTC. The V call is TRBV20-1, the J call TRBJ2-7; no reliable D call. V lost 7 bases and J lost 5, with 15 bases in between. The CDR3 has 12 residues. CDR1 and CDR2 from the germline V gene are DFQATT and SNEGSKA (reference sequence).

V usage is TRBV5-4 and J usage is TRBJ2-7; D is unresolved. CDR3 length equals 13 residues. The V gene's germline CDR1 is SGHNT and CDR2 YYREEE (reference sequence). V shed 4 bases and J shed 2 bases, with 10 bases lying between them. CDR3 nucleotide sequence: TGTGCCAGCAGCCAGTCGCCGCCCTACGAGCAGTACTTC. Translation: CASSQSPPYEQYF.